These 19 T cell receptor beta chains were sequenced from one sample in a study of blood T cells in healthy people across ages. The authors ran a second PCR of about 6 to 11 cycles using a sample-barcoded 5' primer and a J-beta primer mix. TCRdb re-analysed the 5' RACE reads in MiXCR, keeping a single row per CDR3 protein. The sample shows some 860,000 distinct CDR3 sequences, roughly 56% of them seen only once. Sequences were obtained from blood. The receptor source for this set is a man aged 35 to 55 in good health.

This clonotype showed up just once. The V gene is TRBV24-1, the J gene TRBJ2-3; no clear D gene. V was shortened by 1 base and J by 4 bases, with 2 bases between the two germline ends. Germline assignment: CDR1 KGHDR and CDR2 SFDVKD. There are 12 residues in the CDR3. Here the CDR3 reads CATSDFPDTQYF. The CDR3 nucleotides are TGTGCCACCAGTGATTTCCCAGATACGCAGTATTTT.

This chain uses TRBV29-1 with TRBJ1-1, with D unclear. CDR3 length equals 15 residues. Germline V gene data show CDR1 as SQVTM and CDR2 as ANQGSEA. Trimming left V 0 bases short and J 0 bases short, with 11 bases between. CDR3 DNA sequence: TGCAGCGTTGAAGATCGTTGGCAGATGAACACTGAAGCTTTCTTT. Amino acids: CSVEDRWQMNTEAFF.

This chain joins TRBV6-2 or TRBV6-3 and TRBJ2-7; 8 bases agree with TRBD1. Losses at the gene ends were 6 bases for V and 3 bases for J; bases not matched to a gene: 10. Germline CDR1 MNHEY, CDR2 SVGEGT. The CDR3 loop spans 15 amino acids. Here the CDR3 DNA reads TGTGCCAGCAGACAAACAGGGGGAGCTAACTACGAGCAGTACTTC. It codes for CASRQTGGANYEQYF.

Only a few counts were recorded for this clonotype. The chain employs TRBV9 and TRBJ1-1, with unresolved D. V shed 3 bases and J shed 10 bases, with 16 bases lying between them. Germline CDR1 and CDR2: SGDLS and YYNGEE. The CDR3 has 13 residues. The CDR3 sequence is CASSAGFGLGAFF. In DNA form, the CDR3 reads TGTGCCAGCAGCGCGGGGTTCGGGTTGGGAGCTTTCTTT.

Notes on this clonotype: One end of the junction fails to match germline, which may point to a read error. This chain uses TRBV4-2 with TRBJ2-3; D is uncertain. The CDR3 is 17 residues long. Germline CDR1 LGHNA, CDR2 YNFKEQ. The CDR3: CAGSQEVSPRFTDTQYF. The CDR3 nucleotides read TGTGCCGGCAGCCAAGAGGTATCCCCCAGGTTCACAGATACGCAGTATTTT.

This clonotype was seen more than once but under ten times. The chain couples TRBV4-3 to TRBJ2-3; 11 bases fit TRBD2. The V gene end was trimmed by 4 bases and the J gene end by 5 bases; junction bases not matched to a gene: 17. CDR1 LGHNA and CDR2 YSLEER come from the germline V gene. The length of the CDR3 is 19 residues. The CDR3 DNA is TGCGCCAGCAGCCCCTCTGCGTATGCTAGCGGGAGGAGGGAAGATACGCAGTATTTT. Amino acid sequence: CASSPSAYASGRREDTQYF.

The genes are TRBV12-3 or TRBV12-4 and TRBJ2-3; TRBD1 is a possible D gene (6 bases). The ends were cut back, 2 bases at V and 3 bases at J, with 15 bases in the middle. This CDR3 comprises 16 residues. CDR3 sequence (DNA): TGTGCCAGCAGTTTAAGGGCAGGGGACCGGACAGATACGCAGTATTTT. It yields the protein CASSLRAGDRTDTQYF.

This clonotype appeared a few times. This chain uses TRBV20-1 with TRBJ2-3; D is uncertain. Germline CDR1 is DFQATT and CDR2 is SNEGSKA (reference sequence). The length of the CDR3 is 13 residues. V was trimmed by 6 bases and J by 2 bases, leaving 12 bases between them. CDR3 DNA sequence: TGCAGTGCCCTGGCTGCTCTCACAGATACGCAGTATTTT. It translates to CSALAALTDTQYF.

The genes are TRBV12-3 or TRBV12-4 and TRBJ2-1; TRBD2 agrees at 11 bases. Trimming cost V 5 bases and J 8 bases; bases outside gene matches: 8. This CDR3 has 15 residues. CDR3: CASSHLAGGMYEQFF. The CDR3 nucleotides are TGTGCCAGCAGTCATCTAGCGGGGGGAATGTATGAGCAGTTCTTC.

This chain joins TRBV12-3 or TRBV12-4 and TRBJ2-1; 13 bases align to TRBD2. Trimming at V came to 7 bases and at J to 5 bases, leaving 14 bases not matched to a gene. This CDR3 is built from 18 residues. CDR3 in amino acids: CASTITLAGGSSHNEQFF. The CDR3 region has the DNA TGTGCCAGCACCATCACACTAGCGGGAGGGTCTTCCCACAATGAGCAGTTCTTC.

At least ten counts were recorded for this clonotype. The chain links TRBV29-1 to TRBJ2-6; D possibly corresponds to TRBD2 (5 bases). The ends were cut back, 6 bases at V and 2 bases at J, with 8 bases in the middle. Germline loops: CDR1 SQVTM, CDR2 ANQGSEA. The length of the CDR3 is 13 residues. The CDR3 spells CSVSGTGANVLTF. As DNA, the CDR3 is TGCAGCGTCTCGGGGACTGGGGCCAACGTCCTGACTTTC.

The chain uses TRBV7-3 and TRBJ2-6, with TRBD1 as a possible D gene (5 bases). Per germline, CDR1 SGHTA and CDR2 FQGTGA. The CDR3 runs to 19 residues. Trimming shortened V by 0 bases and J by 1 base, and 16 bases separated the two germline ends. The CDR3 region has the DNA TGTGCCAGCAGCTTAACGCCCTTTACTAAGGGGTCTGGGGCCAACGTCCTGACTTTC. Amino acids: CASSLTPFTKGSGANVLTF.

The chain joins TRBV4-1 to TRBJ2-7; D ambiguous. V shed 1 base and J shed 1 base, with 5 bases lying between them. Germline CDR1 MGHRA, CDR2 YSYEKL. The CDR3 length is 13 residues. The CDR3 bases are TGCGCCAGCAGCCAAGCACAGTCCTACGAGCAGTACTTC. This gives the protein CASSQAQSYEQYF.

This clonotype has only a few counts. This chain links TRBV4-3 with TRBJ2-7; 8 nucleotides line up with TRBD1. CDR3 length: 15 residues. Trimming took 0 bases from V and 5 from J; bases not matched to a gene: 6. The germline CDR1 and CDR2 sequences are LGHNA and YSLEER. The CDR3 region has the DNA TGCGCCAGCAGCCAAGAGCAGGGGGCGGTTAACGAGCAGTACTTC. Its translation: CASSQEQGAVNEQYF.

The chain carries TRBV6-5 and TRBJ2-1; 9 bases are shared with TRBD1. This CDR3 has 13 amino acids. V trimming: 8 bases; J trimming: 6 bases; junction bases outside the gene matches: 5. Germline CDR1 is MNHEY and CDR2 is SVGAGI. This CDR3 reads CASGETGGNEQFF. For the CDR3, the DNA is TGTGCCAGCGGAGAGACAGGGGGCAATGAGCAGTTCTTC.

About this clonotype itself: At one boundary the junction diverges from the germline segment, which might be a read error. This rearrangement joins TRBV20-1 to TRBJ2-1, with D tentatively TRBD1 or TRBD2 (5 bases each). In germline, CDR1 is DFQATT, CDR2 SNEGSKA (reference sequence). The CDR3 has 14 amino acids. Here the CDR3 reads CSAEGRSSYNGQFF. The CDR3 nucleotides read TGCAGTGCTGAGGGACGGAGCTCCTACAATGGGCAGTTCTTC.

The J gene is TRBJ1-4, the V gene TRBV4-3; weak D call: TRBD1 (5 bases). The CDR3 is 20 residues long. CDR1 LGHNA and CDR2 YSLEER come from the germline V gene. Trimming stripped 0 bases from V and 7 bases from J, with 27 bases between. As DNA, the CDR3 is TGCGCCAGCAGCCAAGAAGGGCGGGCAGGGACGGTAGCCGCCGGTGAAAAACTGTTTTTT. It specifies CASSQEGRAGTVAAGEKLFF.

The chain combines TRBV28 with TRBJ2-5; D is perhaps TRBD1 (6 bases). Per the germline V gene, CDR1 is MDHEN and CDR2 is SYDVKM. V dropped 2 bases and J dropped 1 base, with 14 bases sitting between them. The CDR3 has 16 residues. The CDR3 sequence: CASSLTPAGVQETQYF. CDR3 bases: TGTGCCAGCAGTTTAACCCCGGCAGGGGTCCAAGAGACCCAGTACTTC.

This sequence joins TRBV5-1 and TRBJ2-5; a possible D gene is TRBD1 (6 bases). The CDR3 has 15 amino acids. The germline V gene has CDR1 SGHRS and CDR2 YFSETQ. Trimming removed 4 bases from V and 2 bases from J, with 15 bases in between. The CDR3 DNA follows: TGCGCCAGCAGCCCGGGGACAATCCAACAAGAGACCCAGTACTTC. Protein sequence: CASSPGTIQQETQYF.